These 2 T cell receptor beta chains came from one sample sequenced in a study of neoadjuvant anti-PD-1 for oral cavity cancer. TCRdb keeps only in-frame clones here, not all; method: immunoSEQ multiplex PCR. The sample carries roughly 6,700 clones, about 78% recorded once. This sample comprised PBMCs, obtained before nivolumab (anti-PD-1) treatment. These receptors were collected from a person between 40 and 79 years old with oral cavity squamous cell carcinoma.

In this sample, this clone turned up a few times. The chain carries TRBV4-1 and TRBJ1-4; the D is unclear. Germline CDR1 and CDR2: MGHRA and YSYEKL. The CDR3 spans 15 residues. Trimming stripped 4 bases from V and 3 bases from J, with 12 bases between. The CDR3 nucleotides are TGCGCCAGCAGCCGGACGGCCCTGGCTAATGAAAAACTGTTTTTT. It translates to CASSRTALANEKLFF.

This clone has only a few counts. The CDR3 spells CATGDRSGYEQYF. The DNA for the CDR3 is TGTGCCACCGGGGACAGGTCTGGCTACGAGCAGTACTTC. The V call is TRBV15, the J call TRBJ2-7; the match to TRBD1 covers 8 bases. The CDR3 totals 13 residues. The germline V gene encodes CDR1 LNHNV and CDR2 YYDKDF (reference sequence). With 8 bases clipped from V and 3 bases from J, the junction kept 6 bases outside the gene matches.